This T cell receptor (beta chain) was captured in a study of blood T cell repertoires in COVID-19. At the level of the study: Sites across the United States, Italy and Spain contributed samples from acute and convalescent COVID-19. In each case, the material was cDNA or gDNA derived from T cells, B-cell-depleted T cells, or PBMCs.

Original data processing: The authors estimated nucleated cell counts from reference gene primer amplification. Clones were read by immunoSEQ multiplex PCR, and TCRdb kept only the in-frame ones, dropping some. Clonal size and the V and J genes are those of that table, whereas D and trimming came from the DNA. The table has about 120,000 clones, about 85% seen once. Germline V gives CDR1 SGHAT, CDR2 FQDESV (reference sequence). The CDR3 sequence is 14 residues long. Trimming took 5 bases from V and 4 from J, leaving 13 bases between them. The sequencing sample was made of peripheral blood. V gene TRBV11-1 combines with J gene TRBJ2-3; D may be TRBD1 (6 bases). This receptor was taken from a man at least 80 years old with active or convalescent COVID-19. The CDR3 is CASSIERGSDTQYF. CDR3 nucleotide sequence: TGTGCCAGCAGCATAGAGAGGGGGTCAGATACGCAGTATTTT.